These 21 T cell receptor beta chains came from one sample sequenced in a study of cytomegalovirus exposure and HLA in healthy donors. Use of 60 Vbeta and 13 Jbeta primers characterized the PCR. Profiling relied on immunoSEQ multiplex PCR, and the TCRdb table lists in-frame clones only, not all of them. The sample yields about 200,000 clones, approximately 90% seen once. The source material was PBMCs. The receptors shown here come from a boy aged 2 to 10 in good health and CMV-seronegative.

This chain uses TRBV27 with TRBJ2-7; TRBD2 matches 13 bases. In germline, CDR1 is MNHEY, CDR2 SMNVEV (reference sequence). V lost 1 base to trimming and J lost 5 bases; unmatched junction nucleotides: 11. The CDR3 is 18 residues long. This CDR3 reads CASSLYGTSGVRGNEQYF. The CDR3 nucleotides read TGTGCCAGCAGTTTATATGGGACTAGCGGGGTCCGCGGTAACGAGCAGTACTTC.

The chain carries TRBV9 and TRBJ2-1, with TRBD2 matching over 12 bases. The germline V gene encodes CDR1 SGDLS and CDR2 YYNGEE. This CDR3 spans 15 amino acids. Unmatched junction bases numbered 4, after V lost 0 bases and J lost 9 bases. This CDR3 reads CASSVGVLAGGEQFF. The CDR3 DNA is TGTGCCAGCAGCGTAGGGGTACTAGCGGGGGGTGAGCAGTTCTTC.

This clone is a singleton in its sample. This chain joins TRBV6-1 and TRBJ1-5; tentative D call: TRBD1 (6 bases). There are 15 residues in the CDR3. Trimming removed 6 bases at V and 0 bases at J, with 12 bases between. Germline CDR1 is MNHNS and CDR2 is SASEGT. CDR3 residues: CASSLEGDSNQPQHF. The CDR3 nucleotides read TGTGCCAGCAGCCTAGAGGGGGATAGCAATCAGCCCCAGCATTTT.

The V gene is TRBV6-6, the J gene TRBJ1-1; 7 nucleotides match TRBD1. V shed 9 bases, J shed 2 bases, and the junction held 6 bases outside the gene matches. The CDR3 sequence is 13 residues long. CDR1 and CDR2 (germline): MNHNY, SVGAGI (reference sequence). The CDR3 sequence is CASRTGANTEAFF. The CDR3 region has the DNA TGTGCCAGTCGGACAGGAGCCAACACTGAAGCTTTCTTT.

The DNA of the CDR3 is TGTGCCAGCAGCACAGGGACGGCGTACGAGCAGTACTTC. This codes for CASSTGTAYEQYF. The chain links TRBV7-8 to TRBJ2-7; the D gene is possibly TRBD1 (6 bases). The length of the CDR3 is 13 residues. The germline V gene has CDR1 SGHVS and CDR2 FQNEAQ. The ends were cut back, 5 bases at V and 4 bases at J, with 12 bases in the middle. The full variable domain, with the rest looked up from reference TRBV7-8 and TRBJ2-7, is GAGVSQSPRYKVAKRGQDVALRCDPISGHVSLFWYQQALGQGPEFLTYFQNEAQLDKSGLPSDRFFAERPEGSVSTLKIQRTQQEDSAVYLCASSTGTAYEQYFGPGTRLTVT.

This clone was seen more than once but under ten times. V usage is TRBV28 and J usage is TRBJ2-3, with 10 bases fitting TRBD2. Trimming took 10 bases from V and 2 from J; bases not matched to a gene: 9. Germline V gene data show CDR1 as MDHEN and CDR2 as SYDVKM. The length of the CDR3 is 15 residues. The CDR3 nucleotides read TGTGCCACAGGACTAGCGGCCCATTCCACAGATACGCAGTATTTT. Translating gives CATGLAAHSTDTQYF.

This chain connects TRBV6-1 to TRBJ2-7; D is perhaps TRBD1 (6 bases). V was clipped by 6 bases and J by 2 bases, with 11 bases between them. Germline V CDR1 and CDR2: MNHNS, SASEGT. There are 13 residues in the CDR3. This CDR3 is CASRETGAYEQYF. CDR3 sequence (DNA): TGTGCCAGCAGGGAGACAGGTGCCTACGAGCAGTACTTC.

This sequence joins TRBV4-1 and TRBJ1-1, with D possibly matching TRBD1 (5 bases). Germline lookup yields CDR1 MGHRA and CDR2 YSYEKL. The CDR3 is 14 residues long. The V end was cut by 3 bases, the J end by 3 bases, with 11 bases between. CDR3 region: CASSQATDYTEAFF. CDR3 nucleotide sequence: TGCGCCAGCAGCCAGGCGACAGACTACACTGAAGCTTTCTTT.

The gene calls are TRBV5-1 and TRBJ2-7, with TRBD2 identical over 9 bases. The CDR3 sequence is 16 residues long. CDR1 and CDR2 (germline): SGHRS, YFSETQ. V lost 4 bases and J lost 2; bases outside the gene matches: 10. CDR3 nucleotides: TGCGCCAGCAGCGTAACTAGCGGGCCTCTTCCCTACGAGCAGTACTTC. Its protein is CASSVTSGPLPYEQYF. Full variable domain (rest looked up from reference TRBV5-1 and TRBJ2-7): KAGVTQTPRYLIKTRGQQVTLSCSPISGHRSVSWYQQTPGQGLQFLFEYFSETQRNKGNFPGRFSGRQFSNSRSEMNVSTLELGDSALYLCASSVTSGPLPYEQYFGPGTRLTVT.

Here the CDR3 reads CASSLFGQGYNEQFF. CDR3 in DNA: TGTGCCAGCAGTTTATTTGGACAGGGTTACAATGAGCAGTTCTTC. The J gene is TRBJ2-1, the V gene TRBV27; 8 positions match TRBD1. This CDR3 region has 15 residues. Looked up from germline, CDR1 is MNHEY and CDR2 is SMNVEV (reference sequence). J lost 4 bases, V lost 1 base, and 3 bases had no gene match.

Turning to this clone: At one boundary the junction diverges from the germline segment, which might be a read error. This rearrangement joins TRBV7-9 to TRBJ2-7; 7 positions agree with TRBD1. CDR1 is SEHNR, CDR2 FQNEAQ, per germline (reference sequence). CDR3 size: 14 residues. CDR3 coding DNA: TGTTCCAGCAGCCCCCGACAGGGCTTGGACGAGCAGTACTTC. As protein: CSSSPRQGLDEQYF.

The chain recombines TRBV6-1 with TRBJ2-7; 13 bases map to TRBD2. The CDR3 totals 15 residues. Germline V gene sequence: CDR1 MNHNS, CDR2 SASEGT. V was clipped by 8 bases and J by 2 bases; unmatched bases: 6. The CDR3 DNA follows: TGTGCCAGCGGGACTAGCGGGACCTCCCCCTACGAGCAGTACTTC. This encodes CASGTSGTSPYEQYF.

This clone has just a few counts. The CDR3 region is CASSYPGLASEQFF. DNA for the CDR3: TGTGCCAGCAGTTACCCGGGACTAGCCAGTGAGCAGTTCTTC. V usage is TRBV6-7 and J usage is TRBJ2-1; 9 nucleotides match TRBD2. TRBV6-7 is known as an ORF, though its function is uncertain. The CDR3 loop spans 14 amino acids. After removal of 2 bases from V and 9 bases from J, the junction contained 5 bases not matched to a gene.

In DNA form, the CDR3 reads TGTGCCAGCAGCATGGGTGGGGCGCGAGGCTACGAGCAGTACTTC. Protein: CASSMGGARGYEQYF. The V call is TRBV5-8, the J call TRBJ2-7; TRBD1 is a possible D gene (5 bases). The CDR3 has 15 residues. The V end lost 4 bases, the J end lost 3 bases, and 17 bases lay between the germline ends. Germline V gene lookup returns CDR1 SGHTS and CDR2 YDEGEE. The full variable domain, its missing parts supplied by reference TRBV5-8 and TRBJ2-7, is EAGVTQSPTHLIKTRGQQATLRCSPISGHTSVYWYQQALGLGLQFLLWYDEGEERNRGNFPPRFSGRQFPNYSSELNVNALELEDSALYLCASSMGGARGYEQYFGPGTRLTVT.

On this clone itself: Other nucleotide sequences in the sample specify the same CDR3. The chain links TRBV5-1 to TRBJ1-1; D possibly corresponds to TRBD1 (6 bases). With 0 bases removed from V and 1 base from J, the gap between germline ends came to 7 bases. The germline CDR1 and CDR2 sequences are SGHRS and YFSETQ. The CDR3 runs 14 residues. CDR3 coding DNA: TGCGCCAGCAGCTTGGAAGGGGGGAACACTGAAGCTTTCTTT. This encodes CASSLEGGNTEAFF.

This CDR3 is CASSQEDRSEETQYF. CDR3 DNA: TGTGCCAGCAGCCAAGAGGATAGATCGGAGGAGACCCAGTACTTC. The chain uses TRBV4-2 and TRBJ2-5; no reliable D call. Trimming pared 0 bases from V and 5 bases from J, leaving 13 bases between. The CDR3 is 15 residues long. Germline CDR1 LGHNA, CDR2 YNFKEQ.

This clone came up once. The rearrangement links TRBV19 to TRBJ2-7; a weak D match, TRBD2 (6 bases). V lost 6 bases and J 1 base, leaving 13 bases between the germline ends. Per the germline V gene, CDR1 is LNHDA and CDR2 is SQIVND (reference sequence). CDR3 size: 14 residues. In DNA, the CDR3 is TGTGCCAGTAGCCCACAGCGGGTTTCCTACGAGCAGTACTTC. Amino acid sequence: CASSPQRVSYEQYF.

As for this clone: Its ends do not fully match the called genes, so a read error is possible. The chain carries TRBV30 and TRBJ2-5; no reliable D call. Germline V gene lookup returns CDR1 GTSNPN and CDR2 SVGIG (reference sequence). The CDR3 length is 16 residues. The CDR3 DNA reads TGTGCCTGGAGTGTACTCCCCCGGTCCCGGCAAGAGGCCCAGTACTTC. This codes for CAWSVLPRSRQEAQYF.

CDR3 sequence reads: CASSYLGGGDTGELFF. As DNA, the CDR3 is TGTGCCAGCAGTTACCTGGGGGGAGGGGACACCGGGGAGCTGTTTTTT. This rearrangement joins TRBV6-5 to TRBJ2-2; 7 nucleotides agree with TRBD2. Germline V CDR1 and CDR2: MNHEY, SVGAGI. J was trimmed by 3 bases and V by 2 bases; bases with no gene match: 6. The CDR3 contains 16 residues.

V usage is TRBV28 and J usage is TRBJ2-2, with 9 bases lining up with TRBD2. V gave up 1 base and J gave up 5 bases; unmatched junction bases: 11. Per the germline V gene, CDR1 is MDHEN and CDR2 is SYDVKM. The CDR3 runs to 18 residues. The CDR3 spells CASSLYSGGRAGTGELFF. In DNA, the CDR3 is TGTGCCAGCAGTTTATACTCAGGCGGGAGGGCCGGAACCGGGGAGCTGTTTTTT.

The V gene is TRBV4-2, the J gene TRBJ2-3, with D possibly being TRBD2 (6 bases). This CDR3 is built from 19 residues. With 5 bases removed from V and 1 base from J, the gap between germline ends came to 25 bases. Germline CDR1 and CDR2: LGHNA and YNFKEQ. CDR3 in DNA: TGTGCCAGCAGCTCCTATCTGCGGGACCCTCCGGGGGGCACAGATACGCAGTATTTT. Translating it yields CASSSYLRDPPGGTDTQYF.